What follows are 24 T cell receptor beta chains derived from one specimen sequenced in a study of cytomegalovirus exposure and HLA in healthy donors. TCRdb's copy holds only in-frame clones and misses some; the assay was immunoSEQ multiplex PCR. The sample lists some 140,000 clones; 80% to 90% were seen once. The sample was PBMCs. The receptors were sampled from a man aged 18 to 30 in good health and CMV-seropositive.

The chain is built from TRBV9 and TRBJ2-3; 7 nucleotides agree with TRBD2. CDR1 and CDR2 from the germline V gene are SGDLS and YYNGEE. V shed 0 bases, J shed 0 bases, and the junction held 4 bases outside the gene matches. This CDR3 is 16 amino acids long. Here the CDR3 reads CASSVGIGGSTDTQYF. The CDR3 DNA reads TGTGCCAGCAGCGTAGGGATCGGGGGGAGCACAGATACGCAGTATTTT.

This clone was seen once. V gene TRBV9 combines with J gene TRBJ2-2; TRBD2 matches 9 bases. Germline-derived CDR1 and CDR2 are SGDLS and YYNGEE. The ends lost 4 bases at V and 6 bases at J; junction bases unmatched: 19. The CDR3 contains 19 residues. The CDR3 reads CASSKKHPGGLAGSGELFF. The DNA for the CDR3 is TGTGCCAGCAGCAAGAAACACCCCGGAGGGCTAGCGGGGTCCGGGGAGCTGTTTTTT. The full variable domain, rest sourced from reference TRBV9 and TRBJ2-2, is DSGVTQTPKHLITATGQRVTLRCSPRSGDLSVYWYQQSLDQGLQFLIQYYNGEERAKGNILERFSAQQFPDLHSELNLSSLELGDSALYFCASSKKHPGGLAGSGELFFGEGSRLTVL.

The V gene is TRBV4-1, the J gene TRBJ2-7; 7 nucleotides agree with TRBD1. This CDR3 has 15 amino acids. The germline gives CDR1 MGHRA, CDR2 YSYEKL. Trimming took 4 bases from V and 7 from J; bases not matched to a gene: 13. The CDR3 protein is CASSRGGDYSGEQYF. Written as DNA, the CDR3 is TGCGCCAGCAGCCGAGGGGGCGACTACTCGGGGGAGCAGTACTTC.

This chain links TRBV5-1 with TRBJ2-7, with 10 positions matching TRBD2. The CDR3 has 14 amino acids. V dropped 1 base and J dropped 3; count of bases not matched to a gene: 1. Germline V gene data show CDR1 as SGHRS and CDR2 as YFSETQ. The CDR3 nucleotides read TGCGCCAGCAGCTTGCTAGCGGGGGACTACGAGCAGTACTTC. Its protein is CASSLLAGDYEQYF.

The rearrangement joins TRBV10-2 to TRBJ1-1, with D perhaps matching TRBD1 (6 bases). CDR3 length equals 15 residues. The germline V gene encodes CDR1 WSHSY and CDR2 SAAADI. The V gene lost 2 bases and the J gene lost 4 bases, with 14 bases spanning the gap. CDR3 loop: CASSEVPGAPTEAFF. DNA of the CDR3: TGCGCCAGCAGTGAGGTGCCAGGGGCTCCCACTGAAGCTTTCTTT.

The chain couples TRBV7-8 to TRBJ2-7; a possible D gene is TRBD2 (6 bases). CDR1 and CDR2 (germline): SGHVS, FQNEAQ. This CDR3 is 16 amino acids long. V was shortened by 0 bases and J by 3 bases, with 15 bases between the two germline ends. The CDR3 DNA reads TGTGCCAGCAGCTTAGCGCGGGGCCGAGCAGGCTACGAGCAGTACTTC. It codes for CASSLARGRAGYEQYF.

This chain uses TRBV7-2 with TRBJ1-3; 8 bases are shared with TRBD1. The V gene's germline CDR1 is SGHTA and CDR2 FQGNSA. This CDR3 has 15 residues. V lost 4 bases, J lost 4 bases, and 6 bases stayed unmatched. CDR3 protein: CASSSQGAGGNTIYF. The DNA of the CDR3 is TGTGCCAGCAGCTCGCAGGGGGCGGGAGGAAACACCATATATTTT.

The J gene is TRBJ2-7, the V gene TRBV6-6; 9 bases map to TRBD1. The J segment lost 7 bases and the V segment lost 2 bases, leaving 12 bases of the junction unmatched. Germline assignment: CDR1 MNHNY and CDR2 SVGAGI (reference sequence). The CDR3 extends over 16 amino acids. The CDR3 loop reads CASSYPGAQGAREQYF. The CDR3 DNA reads TGTGCCAGCAGTTACCCCGGCGCACAGGGGGCGCGTGAGCAGTACTTC.

The CDR3 loop is CASSRLGAGVVGQYF. The CDR3, as DNA: TGTGCCAGCAGCCGGCTAGGAGCGGGAGTAGTCGGGCAGTACTTC. V and J are TRBV11-2 and TRBJ2-7; 8 bases align to TRBD2. Germline V gene sequence: CDR1 SGHAT, CDR2 FQNNGV. Trimming removed 5 bases from V and 9 bases from J; junction bases left unmatched: 15. This CDR3 has 15 amino acids.

The sample holds a few counts of this clone. V is TRBV7-9 and J is TRBJ2-2; 7 bases are a match to TRBD1. Germline-derived CDR1 and CDR2 are SEHNR and FQNEAQ (reference sequence). The V gene end was trimmed by 5 bases and the J gene end by 2 bases; junction bases not matched to a gene: 8. The CDR3 has 16 residues. The CDR3 DNA sequence: TGTGCCAGCAGCGTCAGACAGGGCCTCAACACCGGGGAGCTGTTTTTT. Translating it yields CASSVRQGLNTGELFF.

V and J are TRBV4-3 and TRBJ2-2; weak D call: TRBD1 (5 bases). V lost 0 bases to trimming and J lost 2 bases, with 13 bases between them. The CDR3 consists of 17 residues. The germline V gene has CDR1 LGHNA and CDR2 YSLEER. CDR3 coding DNA: TGCGCCAGCAGCCAAGATAGGTGGCAGGGCAACACCGGGGAGCTGTTTTTT. Translated: CASSQDRWQGNTGELFF.

The CDR3 reads CSVEGRDSIGYTF. The CDR3 DNA sequence: TGCAGCGTTGAAGGGCGCGACAGTATTGGCTACACCTTC. The chain links TRBV29-1 to TRBJ1-2; a possible D gene is TRBD1 (5 bases). Between the trimmed V and J ends, which lost 1 base and 7 bases, there was a span of 13 bases. The CDR3 is 13 residues long. The V gene's germline CDR1 is SQVTM and CDR2 ANQGSEA.

A few counts support this clone. V usage is TRBV4-1 and J usage is TRBJ1-2; D uncertain. V was clipped by 3 bases and J by 7 bases, with 18 bases between them. Germline CDR1 reads MGHRA; CDR2 reads YSYEKL. CDR3 length: 15 amino acids. As DNA, the CDR3 is TGCGCCAGCAGCCATGATGGCGGGCTTAAGGGTGGCTACACCTTC. Its translation is CASSHDGGLKGGYTF.

The chain is built from TRBV2 and TRBJ1-2, with D perhaps matching TRBD1 (5 bases). Trimming left V 3 bases short and J 6 bases short, with 11 bases between. The CDR3 is 13 residues long. The germline V gene encodes CDR1 SNHLY and CDR2 FYNNEI. CDR3 region: CASSESGADGYTF. The CDR3 DNA follows: TGTGCCAGCAGTGAGTCTGGGGCGGATGGCTACACCTTC. Full variable domain (remainder filled in from reference TRBV2 and TRBJ1-2): EPEVTQTPSHQVTQMGQEVILRCVPISNHLYFYWYRQILGQKVEFLVSFYNNEISEKSEIFDDQFSVERPDGSNFTLKIRSTKLEDSAMYFCASSESGADGYTFGSGTRLTVV.

The rearrangement links TRBV4-1 to TRBJ2-3; 12 bases are a match to TRBD2. Germline assignment: CDR1 MGHRA and CDR2 YSYEKL. The CDR3 totals 18 residues. V trimming: 4 bases; J trimming: 6 bases; junction bases outside the gene matches: 14. The CDR3 region is CASSPYMGASGGADTQYF. The CDR3 bases are TGCGCCAGCAGCCCCTACATGGGGGCTAGCGGGGGGGCGGATACGCAGTATTTT.

The chain links TRBV19 to TRBJ1-4; possibly TRBD1 for D (5 bases). This CDR3 contains 15 residues. Germline CDR1 LNHDA, CDR2 SQIVND (reference sequence). V lost 4 bases and J 5 bases, leaving 14 bases between the germline ends. The CDR3, as DNA: TGTGCCAGTAGTACTTCAGGGTCGCTAAATGAAAAACTGTTTTTT. Protein: CASSTSGSLNEKLFF.

This chain connects TRBV14 to TRBJ1-6; D uncertain. The germline V and J ends were trimmed by 4 bases and 10 bases, with 20 bases remaining between them. The CDR3 sequence is 16 residues long. Germline V CDR1 and CDR2: SGHDN, FVKESK. This chain's CDR3 is CASSPAGVKGGSPLHF. CDR3 in DNA: TGTGCCAGCAGCCCCGCTGGAGTGAAGGGAGGCTCACCCCTCCACTTT.

The chain carries TRBV7-2 and TRBJ2-7; 9 bases map to TRBD2. The CDR3 loop spans 16 amino acids. Germline CDR1 and CDR2: SGHTA and FQGNSA. Trimming at V came to 5 bases and at J to 3 bases, leaving 11 bases not matched to a gene. The CDR3 is CASSPRGSGSGYEQYF. CDR3 sequence (DNA): TGTGCCAGCAGCCCCCGAGGTAGCGGGAGCGGCTACGAGCAGTACTTC.

J is TRBJ2-1 and V is TRBV6-1; 8 nucleotides align to TRBD1. The length of the CDR3 is 15 residues. V gave up 5 bases and J gave up 0 bases; unmatched junction bases: 3. Germline V gene sequence: CDR1 MNHNS, CDR2 SASEGT. CDR3 sequence reads: CASSPQGGSYNEQFF. Here the CDR3 DNA reads TGTGCCAGCAGTCCACAGGGGGGCTCCTACAATGAGCAGTTCTTC.

V and J are TRBV27 and TRBJ2-1; D not certain. V was clipped by 3 bases and J by 2 bases, with 11 bases between them. The CDR3 runs to 15 residues. Germline values: CDR1 MNHEY, CDR2 SMNVEV (reference sequence). DNA for the CDR3: TGTGCCAGCAGTTTCGTGCAGTCTCCCTACAATGAGCAGTTCTTC. This encodes CASSFVQSPYNEQFF.

This chain uses TRBV27 with TRBJ2-7; TRBD2 aligns across 7 bases. The CDR3 has 16 amino acids. V lost 4 bases and J lost 3; bases outside the gene matches: 12. CDR1 MNHEY and CDR2 SMNVEV come from the germline V gene (reference sequence). CDR3 nucleotide sequence: TGTGCCAGCAGTTCCTACCGGGTGGGAGGGAACTACGAGCAGTACTTC. Its protein product is CASSSYRVGGNYEQYF.

The DNA for the CDR3 is TGTGCCAGCAGTTACGCGGGACAGTGGCAGGCCGGGGAGCTGTTTTTT. Encoded protein: CASSYAGQWQAGELFF. The chain uses TRBV6-5 and TRBJ2-2; possibly TRBD1 for D (7 bases). The V end was cut by 2 bases, the J end by 6 bases, with 16 bases between. Germline CDR1 reads MNHEY; CDR2 reads SVGAGI. The CDR3 has 16 residues.

V is TRBV7-3 and J is TRBJ1-1; 8 nucleotides match TRBD1. The CDR3 spans 13 residues. Germline V gene sequence: CDR1 SGHTA, CDR2 FQGTGA. Losses at the gene ends were 5 bases for V and 12 bases for J; bases not matched to a gene: 11. The CDR3 nucleotides are TGTGCCAGCAGCCCCACAGGGGGAGGTTTGACTTTCTTT. This encodes CASSPTGGGLTFF.

The rearrangement uses TRBV5-5 and TRBJ2-1; 8 positions agree with TRBD2. With 4 bases clipped from V and 4 bases from J, the junction kept 7 bases outside the gene matches. CDR1 and CDR2 (germline): SGHKS, YYEKEE (reference sequence). This CDR3 region has 15 residues. The CDR3 reads CASSLGLDAYNEQFF. CDR3 nucleotide sequence: TGTGCCAGCAGCCTGGGACTAGATGCGTACAATGAGCAGTTCTTC.